Presented here are 12 T cell receptor beta chains from one specimen sequenced in a study of blood T cell repertoires in COVID-19. TCRdb's table, derived via immunoSEQ multiplex PCR, lists solely in-frame clones and lacks some. Found here are under 300,000 clones, around 85% of them singletons; the top ten hold roughly 1.5%. The sample taken for sequencing was peripheral blood. Every receptor here comes from a human donor with COVID-19, enrolled during active disease. The donor label of this sample is uncertain.

The V call is TRBV28, the J call TRBJ2-7; 12 nucleotides align to TRBD2. This CDR3 contains 18 residues. In germline, CDR1 is MDHEN, CDR2 SYDVKM. J gave up 1 base and V 5 bases, and 12 bases lay outside the gene matches. The CDR3 is CASSLLLAGGLRSYEQYF. CDR3 DNA sequence: TGTGCCAGCAGTCTCCTCCTAGCGGGAGGGTTACGGTCCTACGAGCAGTACTTC.

The chain links TRBV18 to TRBJ1-1; no clear D. The V and J ends lost 8 bases and 2 bases respectively, with 12 bases between them. Germline CDR1 reads KGHSH; CDR2 reads LQKENI. CDR3 length equals 13 residues. The CDR3 DNA reads as TGTGCCAGCCTCTTGGCAGGAAACACTGAAGCTTTCTTT. As protein: CASLLAGNTEAFF.

This chain joins TRBV28 and TRBJ1-2; D not resolved. CDR3 length: 14 residues. Trimming took off 1 base at V and 4 bases at J, with 10 bases between the two ends. Germline CDR1 MDHEN, CDR2 SYDVKM. CDR3 residues: CASSLSWAVYGYTF. CDR3 DNA: TGTGCCAGCAGTTTATCCTGGGCAGTCTATGGCTACACCTTC.

The chain joins TRBV27 to TRBJ2-2; 11 bases are shared with TRBD2. This CDR3 has 18 residues. After removal of 2 bases from V and 1 base from J, the junction contained 6 bases not matched to a gene. Looked up from germline, CDR1 is MNHEY and CDR2 is SMNVEV (reference sequence). CDR3 in DNA: TGTGCCAGCAGTTTAGTAGCGGGAGGGCCAGGGAACACCGGGGAGCTGTTTTTT. This codes for CASSLVAGGPGNTGELFF.

This rearrangement joins TRBV19 to TRBJ2-3, with TRBD2 identical over 10 bases. The CDR3 has 17 amino acids. V shed 4 bases and J 3 bases; nucleotides not matched to a gene: 10. Germline values: CDR1 LNHDA, CDR2 SQIVND (reference sequence). The CDR3 DNA reads TGTGCCAGTAGTACCGGTTCGGCGGGACTAGCGACAGATACGCAGTATTTT. Protein product: CASSTGSAGLATDTQYF.

The chain has TRBV9 and TRBJ1-1, with D perhaps matching TRBD1 (5 bases). CDR1 SGDLS and CDR2 YYNGEE come from the germline V gene. The CDR3 contains 14 residues. The V gene lost 4 bases and the J gene lost 0 bases, with 10 bases spanning the gap. CDR3 DNA: TGTGCCAGCAGCCTGGGACTTTTGAACACTGAAGCTTTCTTT. Translation gives CASSLGLLNTEAFF.

This clone was found a few times. V usage is TRBV30 and J usage is TRBJ1-3; tentative D call: TRBD1 (6 bases). The V gene lost 5 bases and the J gene lost 8 bases, with 16 bases spanning the gap. Per germline, CDR1 GTSNPN and CDR2 SVGIG (reference sequence). The CDR3 extends over 13 amino acids. This CDR3 reads CAWPPLGADTIYF. The CDR3 bases are TGTGCCTGGCCCCCCCTGGGGGCTGACACCATATATTTT.

This sequence joins TRBV5-1 and TRBJ2-5; maybe TRBD1 (6 bases). This CDR3 region has 15 residues. Germline V lookup: CDR1 SGHRS, CDR2 YFSETQ. Trimming stripped 0 bases from V and 5 bases from J, with 14 bases between. The CDR3 sequence is CASSLVDTGYETQYF. The DNA of the CDR3 is TGCGCCAGCAGCTTGGTGGATACAGGGTACGAGACCCAGTACTTC.

The rearrangement joins TRBV11-1 to TRBJ1-2; maybe TRBD1 (5 bases). Germline CDR1 is SGHAT and CDR2 is FQDESV (reference sequence). V lost 4 bases and J lost 2, with 11 bases in between. The CDR3 loop spans 14 amino acids. The CDR3 DNA reads TGTGCCAGCAGCTCAAGGAGGGACAACTATGGCTACACCTTC. The encoded protein is CASSSRRDNYGYTF. The whole variable domain, remainder taken from reference TRBV11-1 and TRBJ1-2, is EAEVAQSPRYKITEKSQAVAFWCDPISGHATLYWYRQILGQGPELLVQFQDESVVDDSQLPKDRFSAERLKGVDSTLKIQPAELGDSAMYLCASSSRRDNYGYTFGSGTRLTVV.

The chain links TRBV30 to TRBJ1-5; possibly TRBD1 for D (6 bases). Germline V lookup: CDR1 GTSNPN, CDR2 SVGIG (reference sequence). V lost 2 bases and J lost 8, with 16 bases in between. This CDR3 region has 14 residues. In DNA form, the CDR3 reads TGTGCCTGGAGTAGGGGATCAAACAGGGAGCCCCAGCATTTT. This translates into CAWSRGSNREPQHF.

This clone occurred once. This rearrangement joins TRBV27 to TRBJ2-1, with D possibly TRBD1 on 6 matching bases. V lost 3 bases to trimming and J lost 4 bases, with 16 bases between them. CDR1 MNHEY and CDR2 SMNVEV come from the germline V gene (reference sequence). The length of the CDR3 is 16 residues. CDR3 sequence reads: CASSFSGTLPYNEQFF. CDR3 nucleotide sequence: TGTGCCAGCAGTTTTTCAGGGACATTGCCATACAATGAGCAGTTCTTC.

The chain combines TRBV7-8 with TRBJ2-1, with 8 bases aligning to TRBD2. Germline CDR1 SGHVS, CDR2 FQNEAQ. The CDR3 is 15 amino acids. V was clipped by 3 bases and J by 9 bases; unmatched bases: 10. The CDR3: CASSFRREGRLEQFF. As DNA, the CDR3 is TGTGCCAGCAGCTTTCGCCGGGAGGGCCGGCTTGAGCAGTTCTTC.